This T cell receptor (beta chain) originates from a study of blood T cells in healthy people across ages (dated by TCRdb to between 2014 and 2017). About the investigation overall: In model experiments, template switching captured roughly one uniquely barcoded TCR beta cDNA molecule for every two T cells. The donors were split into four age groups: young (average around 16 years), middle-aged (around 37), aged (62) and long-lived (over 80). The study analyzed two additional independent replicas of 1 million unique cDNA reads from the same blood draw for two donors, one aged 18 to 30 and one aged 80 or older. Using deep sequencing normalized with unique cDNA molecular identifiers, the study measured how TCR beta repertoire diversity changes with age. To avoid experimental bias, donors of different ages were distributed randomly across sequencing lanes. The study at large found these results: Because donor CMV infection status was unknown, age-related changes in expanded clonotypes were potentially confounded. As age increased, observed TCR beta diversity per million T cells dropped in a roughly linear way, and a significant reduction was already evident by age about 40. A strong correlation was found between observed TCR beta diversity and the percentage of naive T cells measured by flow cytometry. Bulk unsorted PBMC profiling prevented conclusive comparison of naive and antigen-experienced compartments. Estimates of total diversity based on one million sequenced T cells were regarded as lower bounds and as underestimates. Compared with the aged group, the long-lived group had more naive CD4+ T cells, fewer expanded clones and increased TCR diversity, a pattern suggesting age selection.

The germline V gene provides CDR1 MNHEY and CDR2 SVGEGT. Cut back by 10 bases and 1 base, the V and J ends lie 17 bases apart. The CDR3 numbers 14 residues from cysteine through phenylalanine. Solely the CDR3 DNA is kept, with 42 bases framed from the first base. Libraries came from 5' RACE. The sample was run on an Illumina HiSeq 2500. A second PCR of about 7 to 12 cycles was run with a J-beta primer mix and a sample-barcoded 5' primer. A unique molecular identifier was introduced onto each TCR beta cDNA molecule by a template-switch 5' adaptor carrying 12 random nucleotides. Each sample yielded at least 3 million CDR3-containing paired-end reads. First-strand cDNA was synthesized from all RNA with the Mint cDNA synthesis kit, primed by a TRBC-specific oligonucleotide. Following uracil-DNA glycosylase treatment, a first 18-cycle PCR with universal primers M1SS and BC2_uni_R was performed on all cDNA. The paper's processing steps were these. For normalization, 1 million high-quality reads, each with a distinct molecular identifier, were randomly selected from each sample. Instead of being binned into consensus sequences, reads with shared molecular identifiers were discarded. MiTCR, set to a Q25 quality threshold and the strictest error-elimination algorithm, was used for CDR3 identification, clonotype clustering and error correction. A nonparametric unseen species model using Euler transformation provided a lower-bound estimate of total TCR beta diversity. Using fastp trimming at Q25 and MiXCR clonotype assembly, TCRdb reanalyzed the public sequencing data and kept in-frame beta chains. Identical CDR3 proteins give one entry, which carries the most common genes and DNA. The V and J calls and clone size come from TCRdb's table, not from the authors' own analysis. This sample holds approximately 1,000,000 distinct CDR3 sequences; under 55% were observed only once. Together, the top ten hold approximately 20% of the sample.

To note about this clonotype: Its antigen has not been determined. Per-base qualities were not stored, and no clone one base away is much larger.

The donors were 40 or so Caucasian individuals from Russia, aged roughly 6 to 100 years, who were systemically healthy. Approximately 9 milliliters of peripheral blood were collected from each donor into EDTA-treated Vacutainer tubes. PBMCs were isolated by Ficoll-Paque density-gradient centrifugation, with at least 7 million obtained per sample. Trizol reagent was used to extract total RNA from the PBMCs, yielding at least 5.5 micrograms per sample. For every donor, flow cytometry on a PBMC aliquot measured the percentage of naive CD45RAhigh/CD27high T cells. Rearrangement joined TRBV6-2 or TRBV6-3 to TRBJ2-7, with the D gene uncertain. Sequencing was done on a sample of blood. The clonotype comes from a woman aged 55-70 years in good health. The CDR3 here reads CATSVGSPSYEQYF. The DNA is TGTGCCACTTCTGTGGGCAGCCCTTCCTACGAGCAGTACTTC.